The next 15 T cell receptor beta chains were all read from a single sample in a study of cytomegalovirus exposure and HLA in healthy donors. Both 60 Vbeta primers and 13 Jbeta primers went into the PCR. Repertoires were generated with immunoSEQ multiplex PCR, while TCRdb's copy carries only in-frame clones and drops some. The sample lists 150,000 to 200,000 clones, around four fifths occurring once. The sequenced sample consisted of PBMCs. Receptors originate from a man younger than 35 in good health and CMV-seronegative.

The V call is TRBV5-6, the J call TRBJ2-1, with D uncertain. Trimming removed 2 bases at V and 1 base at J, with 7 bases between. Looked up from germline, CDR1 is SGHDT and CDR2 is YYEEEE. This CDR3 has 14 amino acids. Here the CDR3 DNA reads TGTGCCAGCAGCTTTGACTCATCCTACAATGAGCAGTTCTTC. It is translated as CASSFDSSYNEQFF.

V and J are TRBV5-1 and TRBJ2-6; 10 bases fit TRBD1. The CDR3 is 18 residues long. Germline CDR1 is SGHRS and CDR2 is YFSETQ. V lost 5 bases to trimming and J lost 4 bases; unmatched junction nucleotides: 12. For the CDR3, the DNA is TGCGCCAGCAGTAAACCGGGACAGGGGTTCGCCGGGGCCAACGTCCTGACTTTC. Protein sequence: CASSKPGQGFAGANVLTF.

The gene calls are TRBV5-1 and TRBJ2-5, with 8 bases matching TRBD2. This CDR3 has 16 residues. CDR1 and CDR2 from the germline V gene are SGHRS and YFSETQ. V shed 0 bases and J 1 base; nucleotides not matched to a gene: 5. The CDR3 here is CASSLASGGRQETQYF. The CDR3 coding sequence is TGCGCCAGCAGCTTGGCGAGCGGGGGACGCCAAGAGACCCAGTACTTC. Using reference TRBV5-1 and TRBJ2-5 for the parts outside the CDR3, the full variable domain is KAGVTQTPRYLIKTRGQQVTLSCSPISGHRSVSWYQQTPGQGLQFLFEYFSETQRNKGNFPGRFSGRQFSNSRSEMNVSTLELGDSALYLCASSLASGGRQETQYFGPGTRLLVL.

The V call is TRBV18, the J call TRBJ2-7; TRBD1 is a possible D gene (6 bases). Looked up from germline, CDR1 is KGHSH and CDR2 is LQKENI. V was shortened by 3 bases and J by 1 base, with 16 bases between the two germline ends. This CDR3 has 16 residues. The DNA for the CDR3 is TGTGCCAGCTCACCCCTCGAGATAGACAGGTCCTACGAGCAGTACTTC. Residues: CASSPLEIDRSYEQYF.

The CDR3 here is CASNPGTSGSQETQYF. CDR3 bases: TGTGCCAGCAACCCAGGGACTAGCGGGTCCCAAGAGACCCAGTACTTC. The rearrangement joins TRBV7-9 to TRBJ2-5; 12 bases are a match to TRBD2. The CDR3 covers 16 residues. Germline CDR1 is SEHNR and CDR2 is FQNEAQ (reference sequence). The ends lost 7 bases at V and 1 base at J; junction bases unmatched: 7.

This chain uses TRBV11-2 with TRBJ2-5; D is unclear. The CDR3 length is 16 residues. V was trimmed by 5 bases and J by 5 bases, leaving 21 bases between them. Germline V gene lookup returns CDR1 SGHAT and CDR2 FQNNGV. In nucleotides, the CDR3 is TGTGCCAGCAGCCAACCTATGACTCCTGTGAGCGAGACCCAGTACTTC. Residues: CASSQPMTPVSETQYF.

This rearrangement joins TRBV4-3 to TRBJ2-3; 16 nucleotides match TRBD2. CDR1 and CDR2 (germline): LGHNA, YSLEER. Trimming cost V 0 bases and J 1 base; bases outside gene matches: 10. The CDR3 has 21 amino acids. This CDR3 reads CASSQDLGLAGGTIGTDTQYF. The CDR3 region has the DNA TGCGCCAGCAGCCAAGATTTGGGACTAGCGGGAGGGACGATTGGCACAGATACGCAGTATTTT.

About this clone: The sample carries other DNA sequences with the same CDR3. As DNA, the CDR3 is TGTGCCAGCAGTCCCACAGGGAGCTCCTACAATGAGCAGTTCTTC. Its translation: CASSPTGSSYNEQFF. This rearrangement joins TRBV27 to TRBJ2-1, with D possibly TRBD1 on 6 matching bases. The germline gives CDR1 MNHEY, CDR2 SMNVEV (reference sequence). The CDR3 is 15 amino acids. V lost 5 bases to trimming and J lost 0 bases, with 11 bases between them.

A remark on this clone: Compared with germline, one end of the junction differs, possibly owing to a read error. The rearrangement joins TRBV30 to TRBJ2-1; the D gene is possibly TRBD2 (7 bases). This CDR3 contains 11 residues. Germline V gene data show CDR1 as GTSNPN and CDR2 as SVGIG (reference sequence). The CDR3 DNA is TGTGCCTGGAGCCTAGGGGGGGTCAGGGTCTTC. It yields the protein CAWSLGGVRVF.

The V call is TRBV2, the J call TRBJ2-1, with D perhaps TRBD1 (6 bases). Deletions cut 3 bases from V and 5 bases from J, with 20 bases between. The CDR3 consists of 17 residues. The germline CDR1 and CDR2 sequences are SNHLY and FYNNEI. CDR3 protein: CASSDPRSQGIDNEQFF. CDR3 bases: TGTGCCAGCAGTGATCCCCGGAGTCAGGGGATTGACAATGAGCAGTTCTTC.

The chain couples TRBV9 to TRBJ2-3, with 8 bases aligning to TRBD2. There are 14 residues in the CDR3. Trimming cost V 6 bases and J 5 bases; bases outside gene matches: 8. CDR1 SGDLS and CDR2 YYNGEE come from the germline V gene. CDR3 amino acids: CASTPRGDGDTQYF. In DNA, the CDR3 is TGTGCCAGCACCCCGCGGGGGGATGGAGATACGCAGTATTTT.

The rearrangement links TRBV5-1 to TRBJ1-1; TRBD1 is a possible D gene (6 bases). The germline CDR1 and CDR2 sequences are SGHRS and YFSETQ. Trimming took 5 bases from V and 5 from J, leaving 22 bases between them. The CDR3 loop spans 16 amino acids. The CDR3 protein is CASSKHPGQGTTEAFF. The CDR3 bases are TGCGCCAGCAGTAAACATCCGGGACAAGGAACGACTGAAGCTTTCTTT. The whole variable domain, filled in from reference TRBV5-1 and TRBJ1-1, reads KAGVTQTPRYLIKTRGQQVTLSCSPISGHRSVSWYQQTPGQGLQFLFEYFSETQRNKGNFPGRFSGRQFSNSRSEMNVSTLELGDSALYLCASSKHPGQGTTEAFFGQGTRLTVV.

The chain combines TRBV18 with TRBJ2-2; D unclear. The germline V gene has CDR1 KGHSH and CDR2 LQKENI. Trimming removed 6 bases at V and 7 bases at J, with 12 bases between. The CDR3 is 13 residues long. The CDR3 sequence is CASSPVTLGELFF. Written as DNA, the CDR3 is TGTGCCAGCTCCCCAGTGACACTCGGGGAGCTGTTTTTT. The variable domain in full, completed from reference TRBV18 and TRBJ2-2, reads NAGVMQNPRHLVRRRGQEARLRCSPMKGHSHVYWYRQLPEEGLKFMVYLQKENIIDESGMPKERFSAEFPKEGPSILRIQQVVRGDSAAYFCASSPVTLGELFFGEGSRLTVL.

The rearrangement joins TRBV25-1 to TRBJ2-7, with D hard to call. V lost 3 bases to trimming and J lost 3 bases, with 3 bases between them. The CDR3 sequence is 11 residues long. Germline CDR1 reads MGHDK; CDR2 reads SYGVNS. Here the CDR3 DNA reads TGTGCCAGCAGTGATCTCTACGAGCAGTACTTC. Amino acid sequence: CASSDLYEQYF.

Concerning this clone: The identical CDR3 is also encoded by other nucleotide sequences in the sample. The CDR3 loop reads CASSQAPRLAGTDTQYF. The CDR3 DNA sequence: TGCGCCAGCAGCCAAGCCCCACGACTAGCGGGAACAGATACGCAGTATTTT. The chain recombines TRBV4-3 with TRBJ2-3; 11 positions match TRBD2. The CDR3 covers 17 residues. With 1 base clipped from V and 3 bases from J, the junction kept 6 bases outside the gene matches. CDR1 is LGHNA, CDR2 YSLEER, per germline.